This T cell receptor beta chain was retrieved from a study of response to subunit inactivated influenza vaccine. Study-wide results and caveats: New T cells are recruited in small numbers by each seasonal influenza vaccination, according to the authors' suggestion.

Worth noting for this clonotype: The antigen remains undetermined.

The V end was cut by 0 bases, the J end by 3 bases, with 9 bases between. The CDR3 spans 15 residues. Per the germline V gene, CDR1 is LGHNA and CDR2 is YNFKEQ. MiXCR, run by TCRdb on the RT-PCR reads, gives a single entry per CDR3 protein. The table lists 500,000 or so distinct CDR3 sequences, about 17% of them singletons, with less than 4% in the top ten. The material was CD4+ T cells sorted from PBMCs, obtained approximately 25 months after vaccination. The receptor was derived from a man aged 45 to 75 who received an inactivated influenza vaccine. This chain connects TRBV4-2 to TRBJ2-1, with D unclear. CDR3 residues: CASSQDHVVYNEQFF. CDR3 DNA sequence: TGTGCCAGCAGCCAAGATCACGTAGTCTACAATGAGCAGTTCTTC.